This section outlines one T cell receptor beta chain sequence together with its context. TCRdb's copy holds only in-frame clones and misses some; the assay was immunoSEQ multiplex PCR. The sample lists 220,000 or so clones; more than 80% were seen once. This specimen belongs to a study of blood T cell repertoires in COVID-19. This clonotype was obtained from a woman under 30 in a cohort exposed to, infected with or recovered from COVID-19 (not recorded which). Sequenced: PBMCs or T cells enriched from blood (not recorded which).

CDR3 sequence (DNA): TGTGCCACCAGCAGTCAGACAGGGATAAAGCCCCAGCATTTT. It yields the protein CATSSQTGIKPQHF. The gene calls are TRBV15 and TRBJ1-5; 7 bases fit TRBD1. The CDR3 has 14 amino acids. V trimming: 3 bases; J trimming: 8 bases; junction bases outside the gene matches: 7. Germline V gives CDR1 LNHNV, CDR2 YYDKDF (reference sequence).